This entry features one TCR beta chain sequence. Its target is not known. The data were obtained in a study of OX40 agonist ivuxolimab in advanced cancers. Study-wide results and caveats: Expanded clones belonging to CD8+ T cells outnumbered, on average, those of CD4+. Within 6 weeks, CD4+ and CD8+ blood T cells expanded clonally at 0.1 to 3.0 mg/kg.

Systemic immunosuppression or a history of autoimmune disease excluded patients. Trimming shortened V by 4 bases and J by 2 bases, and 10 bases separated the two germline ends. From germline, CDR1 is GTSNPN and CDR2 SVGIG (reference sequence). The CDR3 loop spans 13 amino acids. Assay: immunoSEQ multiplex PCR; the TCRdb copy retains only in-frame clones and omits some. The sample lists tens of thousands of clones, just over 85% occurring once. The starting material was CD4+ or CD8+ T cells sorted from blood, obtained in a trial of the OX40 agonist ivuxolimab. This TCR came from an adult with an advanced solid tumor such as melanoma, head and neck, liver or kidney cancer. V gene TRBV30 combines with J gene TRBJ2-3; D may match TRBD1 or TRBD2 (5 bases each). CDR3 in DNA: TGTGCCTGGACCCCGGGGACCACAGATACGCAGTATTTT. Translation: CAWTPGTTDTQYF. Variable domain in full (rest from reference TRBV30 and TRBJ2-3): SQTIHQWPATLVQPVGSPLSLECTVEGTSNPNLYWYRQAAGRGLQLLFYSVGIGQISSEVPQNLSASRPQDRQFILSSKKLLLSDSGFYLCAWTPGTTDTQYFGPGTRLTVL.